The sample holds many counts of the clone carrying this T cell receptor (beta chain). What it binds is unknown. The sample comes from a study of identical twins. The study's findings and limits: Findings depended on cross-sectional statistics rather than tracking the same donors.

Template switching introduced a universal primer site, and the cDNA bore unique molecular identifiers. TCRdb reprocessed the 5' RACE reads with MiXCR, giving one entry per CDR3 protein. The table includes hundreds of thousands of distinct CDR3 sequences, less than 10% detected once. Trimming stripped 0 bases from V and 5 bases from J, with 9 bases between. This CDR3 has 14 amino acids. Germline V gene data show CDR1 as SGHRS and CDR2 as YFSETQ. These data were likewise used in another study, on yellow fever vaccine responses in identical twins.

The specimen sequenced was PBMCs. The gene calls are TRBV5-1 and TRBJ1-5; D is possibly TRBD1 (5 bases). This receptor was identified in a woman aged 18 to 35 in good health. The CDR3 sequence: CASSLGGADQPQHF. Written as DNA, the CDR3 is TGCGCCAGCAGCTTGGGTGGGGCCGATCAGCCCCAGCATTTT.